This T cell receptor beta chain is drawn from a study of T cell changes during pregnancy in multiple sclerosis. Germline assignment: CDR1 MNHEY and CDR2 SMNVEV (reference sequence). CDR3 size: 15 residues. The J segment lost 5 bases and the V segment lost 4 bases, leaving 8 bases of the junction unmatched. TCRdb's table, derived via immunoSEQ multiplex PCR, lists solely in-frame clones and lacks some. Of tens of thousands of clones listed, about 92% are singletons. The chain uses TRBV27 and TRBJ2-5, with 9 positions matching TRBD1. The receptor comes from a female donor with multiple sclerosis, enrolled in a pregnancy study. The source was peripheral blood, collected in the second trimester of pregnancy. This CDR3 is CASSSFTGGEETQYF. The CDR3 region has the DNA TGTGCCAGCAGTTCCTTTACAGGGGGCGAGGAGACCCAGTACTTC.